Listed below are T cell receptor beta chains from one sample, sequenced in a study of Ad26.COV2.S vaccination and SARS-CoV-2 variants. Generated by immunoSEQ multiplex PCR, the TCRdb table keeps only in-frame clones and is missing some. The data show 380,000 or so clones, with about 87% seen just once and around 6.4% held by the top ten. The sample was peripheral blood, taken in a trial of Ad26.COV2.S vaccine versus placebo. The origin of the receptors is a person aged 18-60 years who received the Ad26.COV2.S COVID-19 vaccine or a placebo. Both conserved end residues are part of each CDR3. The D gene is left open where the match is weak. Clone size is given for some rows only: seen once, a few or many times, or a class if the clone is expanded.

j_gene | d_gene | abundance | v_gene | CDR3aa | CDR3nt
TRBJ2-2 | - | - | TRBV11-2 | CAMGLTNTGELFF | TGTGCCATGGGACTTACGAACACCGGGGAGCTGTTTTTT
TRBJ2-7 | - | - | TRBV7-2 | CASSLFGAGSYEQYF | TGTGCCAGCAGCTTATTCGGGGCTGGATCCTACGAGCAGTACTTC
TRBJ2-7 | - | - | TRBV6-2/TRBV6-3 | CASSYSELYEQYF | TGTGCCAGCAGTTACTCGGAACTCTACGAGCAGTACTTC
TRBJ2-3 | - | - | TRBV12-5 | CASGPGVVNTQYF | TGTGCTAGTGGTCCGGGAGTTGTGAATACGCAGTATTTT
TRBJ2-3 | - | - | TRBV7-8 | CASSFRQYSTDTQYF | TGTGCCAGCAGCTTCCGACAGTATTCCACAGATACGCAGTATTTT
TRBJ1-2 | - | - | TRBV7-2 | CASSLVQGGGYTF | TGTGCCAGCAGCTTAGTCCAGGGCGGGGGCTACACCTTC
TRBJ1-5 | - | - | TRBV20-1 | CSASRGAENQPQHF | TGCAGTGCTAGTCGTGGAGCTGAGAATCAGCCCCAGCATTTT
TRBJ1-1 | - | few | TRBV19 | CASSAGMNTEAFF | TGTGCCAGTAGTGCCGGAATGAACACTGAAGCTTTCTTT
TRBJ2-2 | TRBD2 | - | TRBV29-1 | CSVRLAAMSRSAGELFF | TGCAGCGTCCGACTAGCGGCTATGAGCAGGAGCGCCGGGGAGCTGTTTTTT
TRBJ1-3 | - | - | TRBV7-2 | CASSLDWFTGNTIYF | TGTGCCAGCAGCTTAGATTGGTTTACTGGAAACACCATATATTTT
TRBJ1-6 | TRBD1 | - | TRBV4-2 | CASSQVGQGPGQF | TGTGCCAGCAGCCAAGTGGGACAGGGGCCCGGGCAATTT
TRBJ2-5 | - | - | TRBV28 | CASSLSLTAAWETQYF | TGTGCCAGCAGTTTATCCTTGACGGCGGCCTGGGAGACCCAGTACTTC
TRBJ2-7 | - | few | TRBV3-1/TRBV3-2 | CASSLNGLTYEQYF | TGTGCCAGCAGCCTTAATGGGTTAACCTACGAGCAGTACTTC
TRBJ1-4 | TRBD1 | - | TRBV6-5 | CASSPLDRDIEKLFF | TGTGCCAGCAGCCCCTTGGACAGGGATATAGAAAAACTGTTTTTT
TRBJ2-3 | - | - | TRBV18 | CASSPGDTDTQYF | TGTGCCAGCTCACCAGGGGACACAGATACGCAGTATTTT
TRBJ1-4 | - | - | TRBV6-5 | CASSFQGSTNEKLFF | TGTGCCAGCAGTTTCCAGGGTTCGACTAATGAAAAACTGTTTTTT
TRBJ2-1 | TRBD2 | - | TRBV19 | CASSTGLAGGGEQFF | TGTGCCAGTAGTACAGGACTAGCGGGAGGGGGTGAGCAGTTCTTC
TRBJ1-1 | TRBD1 | - | TRBV6-5 | CASSYSRDRGVTEAFF | TGTGCCAGCAGTTACTCCCGGGACAGGGGAGTCACTGAAGCTTTCTTT
TRBJ1-5 | TRBD1 | - | TRBV28 | CASRILTGMIQPQHF | TGTGCCAGCAGAATCCTGACAGGGATGATACAGCCCCAGCATTTT
TRBJ1-2 | TRBD1 | - | TRBV7-9 | CASSLASTGTGYGYTF | TGTGCCAGCAGCTTAGCTTCGACAGGGACTGGCTATGGCTACACCTTC
TRBJ2-1 | - | - | TRBV27 | CASSLVTGGEQFF | TGTGCCAGCAGTTTAGTCACGGGGGGCGAGCAGTTCTTC
TRBJ2-2 | - | - | TRBV4-2 | CASSQDRGGNTGELFF | TGTGCCAGCAGCCAAGATCGGGGCGGGAACACCGGGGAGCTGTTTTTT
TRBJ1-3 | TRBD1 | few | TRBV7-6 | CASSHDRQGTLSGNTIYF | TGTGCCAGCAGCCATGATAGACAGGGGACTCTCTCTGGAAACACCATATATTTT
TRBJ2-6 | - | - | TRBV28 | CASRTDPGANVLTF | TGTGCCAGCAGAACAGACCCTGGGGCCAACGTCCTGACTTTC
TRBJ1-4 | - | few | TRBV5-4 | CASSFKDGNEKLFF | TGTGCCAGCAGCTTTAAGGACGGGAATGAAAAACTGTTTTTT
TRBJ2-5 | TRBD1 | - | TRBV27 | CASSRTGYQETQYF | TGTGCCAGCAGCCGGACAGGGTACCAAGAGACCCAGTACTTC
TRBJ2-1 | - | - | TRBV27 | CASRIYPYNEQFF | TGTGCCAGCAGGATTTACCCCTACAATGAGCAGTTCTTC
TRBJ2-3 | TRBD2 | - | TRBV5-1 | CASSPLHQLAGGMDTQYF | TGCGCCAGCAGCCCCCTGCACCAACTAGCGGGGGGCATGGATACGCAGTATTTT
TRBJ1-5 | - | - | TRBV19 | CALGELYSNQPQHF | TGTGCCCTAGGGGAGCTGTATAGCAATCAGCCCCAGCATTTT
TRBJ2-7 | - | - | TRBV6-5 | CASSDSTTLTYEQYF | TGTGCCAGCAGCGATAGTACTACCCTTACCTACGAGCAGTACTTC
TRBJ1-5 | - | - | TRBV12-3/TRBV12-4 | CASTTLAQPQHF | TGTGCCAGTACCACGTTGGCTCAGCCCCAGCATTTT
TRBJ1-1 | - | - | TRBV10-3 | CAISVQGSTEAFF | TGTGCCATCAGTGTCCAGGGTAGCACTGAAGCTTTCTTT
TRBJ2-1 | TRBD2 | - | TRBV29-1 | CSVERERLDEQFF | TGCAGCGTTGAGCGGGAGAGGCTCGATGAGCAGTTCTTC
TRBJ1-5 | TRBD1 | - | TRBV28 | CASSSLQGSNQPQHF | TGTGCCAGCAGTTCGTTACAGGGGTCAAATCAGCCCCAGCATTTT
TRBJ1-1 | - | - | TRBV7-9 | CASSPDSYNTEAFF | TGTGCCAGCAGCCCGGACAGTTATAACACTGAAGCTTTCTTT
TRBJ1-6 | TRBD1 | - | TRBV24-1 | CATSRTLNYRGLTSSYNSPLHF | TGTGCCACCAGCCGAACGCTGAACTACAGGGGGTTAACGAGCTCCTATAATTCACCCCTCCACTTT
TRBJ2-1 | TRBD2 | once | TRBV7-9 | CASSRGSGGYNEQFF | TGTGCCAGCAGCCGAGGGTCGGGAGGCTACAATGAGCAGTTCTTC
TRBJ1-3 | TRBD1 | - | TRBV27 | CASSLKSTGGADGNTIYF | TGTGCCAGCAGTCTCAAGTCCACAGGGGGCGCAGATGGAAACACCATATATTTT
TRBJ1-2 | - | - | TRBV6-4 | CASRSQGGKGYTF | TGTGCCAGCAGATCACAGGGTGGAAAGGGCTACACCTTC
TRBJ2-5 | - | - | TRBV7-8 | CASSRDVGETQYF | TGTGCCAGCAGCCGGGACGTTGGGGAGACCCAGTACTTC
TRBJ2-2 | - | - | TRBV9 | CASSVAGTGELFF | TGTGCCAGCAGCGTAGCTGGCACCGGGGAGCTGTTTTTT